The 25 T cell receptor beta chains reported below all come from one sample, sequenced in a study of cytomegalovirus exposure and HLA in healthy donors. It was with 60 Vbeta and 13 Jbeta primers that the PCR ran. Data came from immunoSEQ multiplex PCR; TCRdb stores just in-frame clones and leaves some out. Its listing shows tens of thousands of clones. Sequencing was carried out using PBMCs. The source of these receptors is a male donor in good health and CMV-seronegative.

The chain is built from TRBV12-5 and TRBJ1-1; 9 nucleotides align to TRBD1. CDR3 length: 15 residues. Germline V gene lookup returns CDR1 LGHNT and CDR2 FRNRAP. J gave up 11 bases and V 5 bases, and 15 bases lay outside the gene matches. The CDR3 sequence is CASGHSMIGQGKAFF. The CDR3 region has the DNA TGTGCTAGTGGTCATTCGATGATCGGACAGGGGAAGGCTTTCTTT.

The chain uses TRBV6-1 and TRBJ1-1; 8 bases match TRBD1. The CDR3 length is 13 residues. Per germline, CDR1 MNHNS and CDR2 SASEGT. The V and J ends lost 4 bases and 4 bases, in that order; junction bases with no gene match: 2. CDR3 loop: CASSGTGSTEAFF. The CDR3, as DNA: TGTGCCAGCAGTGGGACAGGGAGCACTGAAGCTTTCTTT.

This chain joins TRBV6-1 and TRBJ2-7; 7 bases are a match to TRBD2. CDR3 length: 13 residues. V trimming: 1 base; J trimming: 12 bases; junction bases outside the gene matches: 9. Germline V CDR1 and CDR2: MNHNS, SASEGT. The CDR3 loop is CASSEERDYPRYF. CDR3 nucleotides: TGTGCCAGCAGTGAAGAAAGGGACTACCCCCGGTACTTC.

The J gene is TRBJ1-1, the V gene TRBV11-3, with D perhaps TRBD1 (6 bases). Germline V gene data show CDR1 as SGHNT and CDR2 as YENEEA. This CDR3 is built from 13 residues. Trimming took 5 bases from V and 5 from J, leaving 12 bases between them. The CDR3 reads CASSKQGLTEAFF. CDR3 sequence (DNA): TGTGCCAGCAGCAAACAGGGTTTAACTGAAGCTTTCTTT.

CDR3 coding DNA: TGTGCCAGCAGCTTAGAGCAGAACACTGAAGCTTTCTTT. This sequence encodes CASSLEQNTEAFF. The J gene is TRBJ1-1, the V gene TRBV5-4; D not certain. Trimming cost V 2 bases and J 1 base, with 6 bases left between them. The CDR3 totals 13 residues. Germline CDR1 reads SGHNT; CDR2 reads YYREEE (reference sequence).

CDR3 sequence reads: CASSLRTRGSTGELFF. CDR3 nucleotides: TGTGCCAGCAGCTTAAGGACCCGGGGGTCCACCGGGGAGCTGTTTTTT. This chain uses TRBV7-2 with TRBJ2-2; D possibly corresponds to TRBD2 (6 bases). Trimming took off 2 bases at V and 4 bases at J, with 14 bases between the two ends. The CDR3 extends over 16 amino acids. CDR1 and CDR2 from the germline V gene are SGHTA and FQGNSA.

The chain carries TRBV15 and TRBJ2-3, with D tentatively TRBD1 (5 bases). Germline values: CDR1 LNHNV, CDR2 YYDKDF (reference sequence). The CDR3 length is 15 residues. V lost 5 bases to trimming and J lost 2 bases, with 14 bases between them. CDR3 DNA sequence: TGTGCCACCAGCGGACGACAGACATCCACAGATACGCAGTATTTT. It is translated as CATSGRQTSTDTQYF.

The chain combines TRBV30 with TRBJ1-5, with D perhaps TRBD1 (5 bases). V was clipped by 2 bases and J by 4 bases, with 9 bases between them. The CDR3 is made up of 13 amino acids. Per germline, CDR1 GTSNPN and CDR2 SVGIG (reference sequence). In DNA, the CDR3 is TGTGCCTGGAGTTCGGGGGGGAATCAGCCCCAGCATTTT. It specifies CAWSSGGNQPQHF.

The chain uses TRBV9 and TRBJ2-3, with a tentative D call TRBD1 (5 bases). The germline V and J ends were trimmed by 7 bases and 0 bases, with 12 bases remaining between them. This CDR3 contains 14 residues. Germline-derived CDR1 and CDR2 are SGDLS and YYNGEE. This CDR3 is CASAVGASTDTQYF. CDR3 coding DNA: TGTGCCAGCGCGGTAGGGGCTAGCACAGATACGCAGTATTTT. Using reference TRBV9 and TRBJ2-3 for the parts outside the CDR3, the full variable domain is DSGVTQTPKHLITATGQRVTLRCSPRSGDLSVYWYQQSLDQGLQFLIQYYNGEERAKGNILERFSAQQFPDLHSELNLSSLELGDSALYFCASAVGASTDTQYFGPGTRLTVL.

The chain employs TRBV5-1 and TRBJ2-7, with 9 bases fitting TRBD1. V shed 0 bases, J shed 2 bases, and the junction held 0 bases outside the gene matches. The CDR3 runs to 14 residues. Germline CDR1 SGHRS, CDR2 YFSETQ. CDR3 protein: CASSLGQGAYEQYF. CDR3 nucleotides: TGCGCCAGCAGCTTGGGACAGGGGGCCTACGAGCAGTACTTC.

The V gene is TRBV2, the J gene TRBJ2-1; 8 positions agree with TRBD1. The CDR3 sequence is 15 residues long. The germline V gene has CDR1 SNHLY and CDR2 FYNNEI. V trimming: 6 bases; J trimming: 0 bases; junction bases outside the gene matches: 4. The chain's CDR3 is CASRGQGNSYNEQFF. The CDR3 DNA is TGTGCCAGCAGAGGACAGGGAAACTCCTACAATGAGCAGTTCTTC.

CDR3: CASNLARDSDQPQHF. The CDR3 region has the DNA TGTGCCAGCAACTTGGCCCGGGACAGCGATCAGCCCCAGCATTTT. The chain joins TRBV6-5 to TRBJ1-5; 7 positions match TRBD1. This CDR3 spans 15 amino acids. Trimming at V came to 7 bases and at J to 5 bases, leaving 11 bases not matched to a gene. The V gene's germline CDR1 is MNHEY and CDR2 SVGAGI.

The rearrangement joins TRBV5-1 to TRBJ1-1; D not resolved. Germline CDR1 is SGHRS and CDR2 is YFSETQ. There are 12 residues in the CDR3. V lost 1 base, J lost 5 bases, and 6 bases lay in between. The CDR3 DNA reads TGCGCCAGCAGCTTGTCGGAGACTGAAGCTTTCTTT. This codes for CASSLSETEAFF.

As DNA, the CDR3 is TGTGCCAGTAGTTTCGGGACAGGAAGCAATCAGCCCCAGCATTTT. This sequence encodes CASSFGTGSNQPQHF. The genes are TRBV19 and TRBJ1-5, with 8 bases that match TRBD1. J lost 1 base, V lost 5 bases, and 4 bases had no gene match. There are 15 residues in the CDR3. In germline, CDR1 is LNHDA, CDR2 SQIVND (reference sequence).

This chain uses TRBV18 with TRBJ1-5, with no clear D. CDR3 length equals 13 residues. The germline V gene has CDR1 KGHSH and CDR2 LQKENI. V lost 3 bases and J lost 6, with 9 bases in between. The CDR3 protein is CASSPEPAQPQHF. The CDR3 coding sequence is TGTGCCAGCTCACCGGAGCCGGCTCAGCCCCAGCATTTT.

The CDR3 nucleotides are TGCGCCAGCAGCTTGGAGTCTAGCGGGGGGCGCGGCGGGGAGCTGTTTTTT. Protein sequence: CASSLESSGGRGGELFF. The chain carries TRBV5-1 and TRBJ2-2; 11 bases agree with TRBD2. Germline V gives CDR1 SGHRS, CDR2 YFSETQ. With V trimmed by 0 bases and J by 7 bases, 8 bases remained unmatched. The CDR3 runs to 17 residues.

The gene calls are TRBV11-3 and TRBJ2-2, with D possibly matching TRBD2 (7 bases). The V end lost 2 bases, the J end lost 6 bases, and 10 bases lay between the germline ends. This CDR3 spans 14 amino acids. Germline V lookup: CDR1 SGHNT, CDR2 YENEEA. Written as DNA, the CDR3 is TGTGCCAGCAGCTTACGGGGGGCCCCCGGGGAGCTGTTTTTT. Amino acids: CASSLRGAPGELFF.

The chain recombines TRBV18 with TRBJ1-6; D unresolved. This CDR3 has 15 amino acids. V dropped 2 bases and J dropped 5 bases, with 10 bases sitting between them. Germline CDR1 is KGHSH and CDR2 is LQKENI. The CDR3 loop reads CASSPRDGDNSPLHF. The DNA for the CDR3 is TGTGCCAGCTCACCAAGAGACGGAGATAATTCACCCCTCCACTTT.

V gene TRBV4-2 combines with J gene TRBJ1-5; a weak D match, TRBD1 (5 bases). In germline, CDR1 is LGHNA, CDR2 YNFKEQ. Trimming cost V 1 base and J 6 bases, with 13 bases left between them. The CDR3 spans 15 residues. The CDR3 loop is CASSQGGPDTQPQHF. In DNA, the CDR3 is TGTGCCAGCAGCCAAGGAGGCCCGGACACTCAGCCCCAGCATTTT.

The rearrangement links TRBV5-1 to TRBJ2-1; 8 positions match TRBD1. The germline CDR1 and CDR2 sequences are SGHRS and YFSETQ. Losses at the gene ends were 4 bases for V and 7 bases for J; bases not matched to a gene: 16. The CDR3 is 17 residues long. Here the CDR3 reads CASSLGGFRTGINEQFF. CDR3 DNA: TGCGCCAGCAGCCTTGGGGGGTTTCGGACAGGGATAAATGAGCAGTTCTTC.

The J gene is TRBJ2-3, the V gene TRBV9; 12 bases line up with TRBD2. V lost 0 bases to trimming and J lost 4 bases; unmatched junction nucleotides: 9. CDR1 and CDR2 (germline): SGDLS, YYNGEE. This CDR3 region has 18 residues. The CDR3 coding sequence is TGTGCCAGCAGCGTAGTGGCTAGCGGGGGGGGCGTGGCAGATACGCAGTATTTT. Its translation: CASSVVASGGGVADTQYF.

The rearrangement uses TRBV4-1 and TRBJ2-7; 7 bases are shared with TRBD2. The germline V gene has CDR1 MGHRA and CDR2 YSYEKL. After removal of 1 base from V and 2 bases from J, the junction contained 5 bases not matched to a gene. This CDR3 has 15 amino acids. The CDR3 region is CASSQAGGKTYEQYF. The CDR3 nucleotides are TGCGCCAGCAGCCAAGCCGGGGGGAAGACCTACGAGCAGTACTTC.

The DNA of the CDR3 is TGTGCCTGGAGTAGTCCGGATTCACCCCTCCACTTT. Its translation is CAWSSPDSPLHF. The V gene is TRBV30, the J gene TRBJ1-6, with D uncertain. Trimming pared 2 bases from V and 8 bases from J, leaving 7 bases between. In germline, CDR1 is GTSNPN, CDR2 SVGIG (reference sequence). The CDR3 runs 12 residues.

V usage is TRBV6-5 and J usage is TRBJ1-2; maybe TRBD1 (5 bases). Per the germline V gene, CDR1 is MNHEY and CDR2 is SVGAGI. The CDR3 extends over 15 amino acids. The germline V and J ends were trimmed by 4 bases and 7 bases, with 19 bases remaining between them. This CDR3 is CASSSVGRESGGYTF. The DNA of the CDR3 is TGTGCCAGCAGTTCGGTGGGCAGGGAATCCGGTGGCTACACCTTC.

This sequence joins TRBV5-6 and TRBJ2-1; D is perhaps TRBD2 (7 bases). The CDR3 has 15 amino acids. With 5 bases removed from V and 3 bases from J, the gap between germline ends came to 15 bases. Germline values: CDR1 SGHDT, CDR2 YYEEEE. The CDR3 reads CASRTTGGDYNEQFF. The CDR3 coding sequence is TGTGCCAGCAGGACCACGGGGGGCGACTACAATGAGCAGTTCTTC. The whole variable domain, remainder taken from reference TRBV5-6 and TRBJ2-1, is DAGVTQSPTHLIKTRGQQVTLRCSPKSGHDTVSWYQQALGQGPQFIFQYYEEEERQRGNFPDRFSGHQFPNYSSELNVNALLLGDSALYLCASRTTGGDYNEQFFGPGTRLTVL.